The entry below gives a single T cell receptor (beta chain) sequence along with its context. Sequenced by immunoSEQ multiplex PCR; TCRdb stores in-frame clones only, minus some. Among 250,000 to 400,000 clones listed, roughly 90% were seen once. This record belongs to a study of cytomegalovirus exposure and HLA in healthy donors. The TCR originated in a man aged 25-45 years in good health and CMV-seronegative. Input material: PBMCs.

In nucleotides, the CDR3 is TGTGCCACCAGCAGAGATCGGGGAGACAATCAGCCCCAGCATTTT. Encoded protein: CATSRDRGDNQPQHF. The chain joins TRBV15 to TRBJ1-5; no clear D gene. Germline V gene data show CDR1 as LNHNV and CDR2 as YYDKDF (reference sequence). Between the trimmed V and J ends, which lost 0 bases and 3 bases, there was a span of 9 bases. The CDR3 has 15 amino acids.